This T cell receptor beta chain derives from a study of chemoradiotherapy in HPV16-positive cancers. As for the study in general: A couple of HPV16-positive patients' cells yielded candidate HPV-specific clones and common motifs.

The study's findings and limits: Non-HPV-specific T cells did not expand in tumors during treatment, whereas candidate HPV-specific clones and E7-related motifs did.

The CDR3 contains 15 residues. V gave up 5 bases and J gave up 5 bases, with 16 bases separating them. In germline, CDR1 is SGHVS, CDR2 FQNEAQ. As regards this clone: The antigen is not known.

Here immunoSEQ multiplex PCR was the method, and the copy in TCRdb shows in-frame clones only, minus some. This sample has about 14,000 clones, with roughly nine tenths found just once. This specimen was tumor tissue, taken from a patient who underwent chemoradiotherapy. The clonotype was recovered from a human donor with HPV-associated anogenital cancer. The chain uses TRBV7-8 and TRBJ2-1, with D perhaps assigned TRBD1 or TRBD2 (5 bases each). CDR3 protein: CASSPAMGPNNEQFF. The CDR3 DNA is TGTGCCAGCAGCCCAGCGATGGGACCTAACAATGAGCAGTTCTTC.